In its sample, the clone carrying this TCR beta chain was seen a few times. Measured with immunoSEQ multiplex PCR; TCRdb has only the in-frame clones, and not every one. The sample yields 200,000 to 250,000 clones, roughly 83% seen once. Trimming pared 2 bases from V and 4 bases from J, leaving 8 bases between. The CDR3 covers 14 residues. Germline CDR1 and CDR2: SGHDN and FVKESK. The data were obtained in a study of blood T cell repertoires in COVID-19. Study-level background: PBMCs, B-cell-depleted T cells, or T cells provided the cDNA or gDNA that made up the material.

Sequences were obtained from peripheral blood. The chain carries TRBV14 and TRBJ2-2; D might be TRBD1 (5 bases). This TCR derives from a woman aged 45-65 years with acute or convalescent COVID-19. For the CDR3, the DNA is TGTGCCAGCAGCCAATTGGGGCCCACCGGGGAGCTGTTTTTT. Protein sequence: CASSQLGPTGELFF.